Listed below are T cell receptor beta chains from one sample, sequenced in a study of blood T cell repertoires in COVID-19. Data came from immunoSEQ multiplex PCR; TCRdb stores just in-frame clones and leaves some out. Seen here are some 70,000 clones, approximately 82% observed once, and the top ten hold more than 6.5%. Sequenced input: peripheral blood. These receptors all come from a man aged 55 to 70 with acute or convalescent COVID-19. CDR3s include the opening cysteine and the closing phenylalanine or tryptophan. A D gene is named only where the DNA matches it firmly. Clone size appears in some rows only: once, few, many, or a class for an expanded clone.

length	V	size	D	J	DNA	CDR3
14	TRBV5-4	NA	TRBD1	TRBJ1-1	TGTGCCAGCGGGACAGGGGGGGAGATCACTGAAGCTTTCTTT	CASGTGGEITEAFF
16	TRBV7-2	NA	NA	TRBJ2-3	TGTGCCAGCACCCTGGGTGTGGGGGCCGGCACAGATACGCAGTATTTT	CASTLGVGAGTDTQYF
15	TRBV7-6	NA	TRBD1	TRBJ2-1	TGTGCCAGCAGCTTAATGGACAGGGGGTTAAATGAGCAGTTCTTC	CASSLMDRGLNEQFF
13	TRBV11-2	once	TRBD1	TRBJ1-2	TGTGCCAGCAGCTTAGTTCGGACAGGGGCTCATACCTTC	CASSLVRTGAHTF
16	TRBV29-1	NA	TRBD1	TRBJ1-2	TGCAGCGCGATTGTCGGGACAGCGTTTCTTAACTATGGCTACACCTTC	CSAIVGTAFLNYGYTF
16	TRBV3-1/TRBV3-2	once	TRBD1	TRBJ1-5	TGTGCCAGCAGCCAAGACCCGACAGGGATGAATCAGCCCCAGCATTTT	CASSQDPTGMNQPQHF
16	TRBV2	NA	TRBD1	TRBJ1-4	TGTGCCAGCAGGTCTAGACAGGGGGTACCTAATGAAAAACTGTTTTTT	CASRSRQGVPNEKLFF
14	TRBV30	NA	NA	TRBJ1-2	TGTGCCTGGAGTATGGGCGTCCGGGGCTATGGCTACACCTTC	CAWSMGVRGYGYTF
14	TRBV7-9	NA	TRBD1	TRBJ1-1	TGTGCCAGCAGCCTGAGGACAGGTAACACTGAAGCTTTCTTT	CASSLRTGNTEAFF
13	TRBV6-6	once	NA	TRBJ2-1	TGTGCCAGCAACCAGGGCCCCTACAATGAGCAGTTCTTC	CASNQGPYNEQFF
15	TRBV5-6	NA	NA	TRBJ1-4	TGTGCCAGCAGCTTGGCGACAGCGCGAGATGAAAAACTGTTTTTT	CASSLATARDEKLFF
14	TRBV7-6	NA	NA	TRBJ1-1	TGTGCCAGCAGCTTAGGAGGGCAGAACACTGAAGCTTTCTTT	CASSLGGQNTEAFF
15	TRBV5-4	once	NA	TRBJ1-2	TGTGCCAGCAGCTCCACTCTGGGGGCCAACTATGGCTACACCTTC	CASSSTLGANYGYTF
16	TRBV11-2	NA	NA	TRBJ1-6	TGTGCCAGCAGCTTAGGCAGGGCCCCCAGTAATTCACCCCTCCACTTT	CASSLGRAPSNSPLHF
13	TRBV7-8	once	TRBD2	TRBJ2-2	TGTGCCAGCGCAGCCGGGGGGACCGGGGAGCTGTTTTTT	CASAAGGTGELFF
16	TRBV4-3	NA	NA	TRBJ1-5	TGCGCCAGCAGCCAAGATCTCGGGGGGTTCAATCAGCCCCAGCATTTT	CASSQDLGGFNQPQHF
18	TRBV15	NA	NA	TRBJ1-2	TGTGCCACCAGCAGAGATTCCGGGAACGAGTGGAGGTACTATGGCTACACCTTC	CATSRDSGNEWRYYGYTF
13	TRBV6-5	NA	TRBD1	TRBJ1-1	TGTGCCAGCAGTTGGGGACAGTTCCTTGAAGCTTTCTTT	CASSWGQFLEAFF
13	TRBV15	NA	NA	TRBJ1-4	TGTGCCACCTCCATTGCAACTAATGAAAAACTGTTTTTT	CATSIATNEKLFF
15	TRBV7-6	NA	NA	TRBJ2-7	TGTGCCAGCAGCTTAGGGACAGCAAGCTCCTACGAGCAGTACTTC	CASSLGTASSYEQYF
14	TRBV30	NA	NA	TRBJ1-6	TGTGCCTGGAATACAGGGTTTGAGGATTCACCCCTCCACTTT	CAWNTGFEDSPLHF
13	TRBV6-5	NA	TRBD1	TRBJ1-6	TGTGCCAGCGGCGGAGGGGGCAATTCACCCCTCCACTTT	CASGGGGNSPLHF
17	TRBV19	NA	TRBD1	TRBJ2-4	TGTGCCAGTAGTATCCAAGGGACAGGGGGCGTCAAAAACATTCAGTACTTC	CASSIQGTGGVKNIQYF
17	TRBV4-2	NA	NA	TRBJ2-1	TGTGCCAGCAGCGGGACGGCGGGGACGAGCTCCTACAATGAGCAGTTCTTC	CASSGTAGTSSYNEQFF
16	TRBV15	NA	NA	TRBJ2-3	TGTGCCACCAGCAGAGATGTCCAGGTTCCCACAGATACGCAGTATTTT	CATSRDVQVPTDTQYF
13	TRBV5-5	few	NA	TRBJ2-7	TGTGCCAGCAGCTTGGAATTTCACTACGAGCAGTACTTC	CASSLEFHYEQYF
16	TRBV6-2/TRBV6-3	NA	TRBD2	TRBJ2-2	TGTGCCAGCAGTTATGAAGGTAGCGGGGGAGCCGGGGAGCTGTTTTTT	CASSYEGSGGAGELFF
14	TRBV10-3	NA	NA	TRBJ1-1	TGTGCCATCAGTATGGACAGAATAGGGACTGAAGCTTTCTTT	CAISMDRIGTEAFF
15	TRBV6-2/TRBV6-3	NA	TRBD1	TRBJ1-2	TGTGCCAGCAGTTACGAGGACAGGGGGCGTAAGGGCTACACCTTC	CASSYEDRGRKGYTF
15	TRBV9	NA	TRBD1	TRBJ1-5	TGTGCCAGCAGCGAAAGACAGGGGGAAGGACAGCCCCAGCATTTT	CASSERQGEGQPQHF
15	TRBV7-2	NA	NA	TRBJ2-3	TGTGCCAGCAGAACTAGGACGTCTAGCACAGATACGCAGTATTTT	CASRTRTSSTDTQYF
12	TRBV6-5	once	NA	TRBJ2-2	TGTGCCAGCCCCATGAACACCGGGGAGCTGTTTTTT	CASPMNTGELFF
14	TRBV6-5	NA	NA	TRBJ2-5	TGTGCCAGCAGTTACTCGGCTCCCCGAGAGACCCAGTACTTC	CASSYSAPRETQYF
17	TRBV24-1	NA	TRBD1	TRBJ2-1	TGTGCCACCAGGGGATCTTTGGACAGGGGGCACGAGAATGAGCAGTTCTTC	CATRGSLDRGHENEQFF
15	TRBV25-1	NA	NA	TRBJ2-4	TGTGCCAGCAGTCCTACCGGGAGAGCCAAAAACATTCAGTACTTC	CASSPTGRAKNIQYF
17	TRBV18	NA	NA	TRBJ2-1	TGTGCCAGCTCACTGACGCAGGGCGGGACGGGGTACAATGAGCAGTTCTTC	CASSLTQGGTGYNEQFF
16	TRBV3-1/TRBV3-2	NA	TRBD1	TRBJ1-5	TGTGCCAGCAGCCCCGGGACAGGGGACAACAATCAGCCCCAGCATTTT	CASSPGTGDNNQPQHF
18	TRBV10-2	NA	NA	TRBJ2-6	TGCGCCAGCAGTCCCTACCACAGGACCGTCTCTGGGGCCAACGTCCTGACTTTC	CASSPYHRTVSGANVLTF
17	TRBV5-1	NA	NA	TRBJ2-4	TGCGCCAGCAGCGAGCGGACAGCTAGCCAAGCCAAAAACATTCAGTACTTC	CASSERTASQAKNIQYF
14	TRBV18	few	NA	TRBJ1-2	TGTGCCAGCTCACCCAGCGGACAGAATTATGGCTACACCTTC	CASSPSGQNYGYTF
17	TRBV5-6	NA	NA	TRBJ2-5	TGTGCCAGCAGCTTGTTCCTAAGTTTGGACTCCAAAGAGACCCAGTACTTC	CASSLFLSLDSKETQYF
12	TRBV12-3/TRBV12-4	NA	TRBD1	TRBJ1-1	TGTGCCAGCAGTCGACAGGGACTGAGGGCTTTCTTT	CASSRQGLRAFF
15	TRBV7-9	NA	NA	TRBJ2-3	TGTGCCAGCAGCTTAGCGGCTAGCAGCACAGATACGCAGTATTTT	CASSLAASSTDTQYF
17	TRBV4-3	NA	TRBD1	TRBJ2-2	TGCGCCAGCAGCCAAGATGGGGCAGGGGGAAACACCGGGGAGCTGTTTTTT	CASSQDGAGGNTGELFF
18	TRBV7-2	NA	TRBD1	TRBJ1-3	TGTGCCAGCAGCTTAACACCGGGGACAGGGGGCAGGGGAAACACCATATATTTT	CASSLTPGTGGRGNTIYF
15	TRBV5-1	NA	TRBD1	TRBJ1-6	TGCGCCAGCACGCTGACAGGGCTCCCTAATTCACCCCTCCACTTT	CASTLTGLPNSPLHF
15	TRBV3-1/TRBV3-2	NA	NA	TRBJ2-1	TGTGCCAGCAGCCAAGATACCGCTAGCGTGAATGAGCAGTTCTTC	CASSQDTASVNEQFF
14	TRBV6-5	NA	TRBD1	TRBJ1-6	TGTGCCAGCAGTATGACAGGGGGCACGTCACCCCTCCACTTT	CASSMTGGTSPLHF
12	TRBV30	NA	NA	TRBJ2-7	TGTGCCTGGAGAAGGGGCTCCTACGAGCAGTACTTC	CAWRRGSYEQYF
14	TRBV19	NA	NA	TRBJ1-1	TGTGCCAGTAGTAATAGGAGAATGAACACTGAAGCTTTCTTT	CASSNRRMNTEAFF
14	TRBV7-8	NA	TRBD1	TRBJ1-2	TGTGCCAGCAGCTTAAGAAACAGGGGCTATGGCTACACCTTC	CASSLRNRGYGYTF
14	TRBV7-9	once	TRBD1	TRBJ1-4	TGTGCCAGCAGCCAACAGGGGGCTGGGGAAAAACTGTTTTTT	CASSQQGAGEKLFF
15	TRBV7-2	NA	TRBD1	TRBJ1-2	TGTGCCAGCAGCTTAGCGCCAGGGGGCTCGGCTGGCTACACCTTC	CASSLAPGGSAGYTF
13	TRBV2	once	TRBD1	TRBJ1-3	TGTGCCAGCGGCAGGGGGCTTGGAAACACCATATATTTT	CASGRGLGNTIYF
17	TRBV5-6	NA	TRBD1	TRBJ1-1	TGTGCCAGCAGCTTGGCAGGAACAGGGGGGCCGAACACTGAAGCTTTCTTT	CASSLAGTGGPNTEAFF